This record concerns one T cell receptor (beta chain) sequence. The antigen remains undetermined. The CDR3 consists of 15 residues. V shed 4 bases and J 0 bases; nucleotides not matched to a gene: 0. Germline values: CDR1 SEHNR, CDR2 FQNEAQ (reference sequence). This specimen comes from a study of response to subunit inactivated influenza vaccine. The study's findings and limits: Few new T cells, the authors suggested, are recruited by each seasonal influenza vaccination.

TCRdb re-called the RT-PCR reads with MiXCR, one entry per CDR3 protein. The table includes 250,000 to 350,000 distinct CDR3 sequences, roughly 20% detected once. V usage is TRBV7-9 and J usage is TRBJ2-5; 12 bases line up with TRBD2. This clonotype was sampled from a man in his fifties or sixties who received an inactivated influenza vaccine. The material sequenced was PBMCs from blood, taken 21 months after vaccination. CDR3 sequence (DNA): TGTGCCAGCAGCTGGACTAGCGGGAACCAAGAGACCCAGTACTTC. This sequence encodes CASSWTSGNQETQYF. Full variable domain (remainder filled in from reference TRBV7-9 and TRBJ2-5): DTGVSQNPRHKITKRGQNVTFRCDPISEHNRLYWYRQTLGQGPEFLTYFQNEAQLEKSRLLSDRFSAERPKGSFSTLEIQRTEQGDSAMYLCASSWTSGNQETQYFGPGTRLLVL.